These 26 T cell receptor beta chains came from one sample sequenced in a study of T cell repertoires in cytomegalovirus infection. The antigens for these receptors are not known. Each CDR3 protein gets one entry after TCRdb re-called the reads with MiXCR. The data show hundreds of thousands of distinct CDR3 sequences, about 30% seen once. This specimen consisted of cultured PBMCs, obtained from culture after CMV antigen stimulation. All receptors derive from a human donor in good health (CMV status not recorded). Some clones in this sample may be carry-over from other donors' samples.

This chain joins TRBV6-1 and TRBJ1-3; D ambiguous. The CDR3 runs to 15 residues. Germline CDR1 and CDR2: MNHNS and SASEGT. Deletions cut 5 bases from V and 1 base from J, with 12 bases between. CDR3 bases: TGTGCCAGCAGTATACAGCCGACGTCTGGAAACACCATATATTTT. It codes for CASSIQPTSGNTIYF.

The chain employs TRBV7-3 and TRBJ1-2; tentative D call: TRBD1 (6 bases). Germline CDR1 SGHTA, CDR2 FQGTGA. This CDR3 contains 13 residues. Trimming took off 1 base at V and 6 bases at J, with 9 bases between the two ends. The DNA for the CDR3 is TGTGCCAGCAGCTTAAACAGGGAGAATGGCTACACCTTC. It codes for CASSLNRENGYTF.

The J gene is TRBJ2-3, the V gene TRBV28; D possibly corresponds to TRBD2 (7 bases). Trimming cost V 4 bases and J 2 bases, with 13 bases left between them. This CDR3 is built from 15 residues. Per germline, CDR1 MDHEN and CDR2 SYDVKM. The CDR3: CASSWRGQATDTQYF. CDR3 in DNA: TGTGCCAGCAGTTGGCGGGGGCAGGCCACAGATACGCAGTATTTT.

The J gene is TRBJ1-5, the V gene TRBV4-2; maybe TRBD1 (5 bases). V gave up 0 bases and J gave up 5 bases, with 14 bases separating them. Germline CDR1 reads LGHNA; CDR2 reads YNFKEQ. This CDR3 spans 16 amino acids. CDR3 sequence (DNA): TGTGCCAGCAGCCAAGATGGGGGTCGGGGGGATCAGCCCCAGCATTTT. It specifies CASSQDGGRGDQPQHF.

The chain is built from TRBV4-1 and TRBJ2-3, with D perhaps matching TRBD2 (6 bases). This CDR3 is 17 amino acids long. V gave up 1 base and J gave up 0 bases, with 14 bases separating them. Germline loops: CDR1 MGHRA, CDR2 YSYEKL. CDR3 residues: CASSQGGGGSSTDTQYF. The CDR3 DNA reads as TGCGCCAGCAGCCAAGGGGGAGGAGGTTCGAGCACAGATACGCAGTATTTT.

This sequence joins TRBV7-2 and TRBJ1-1; D is unclear. Germline V CDR1 and CDR2: SGHTA, FQGNSA. There are 13 residues in the CDR3. V lost 6 bases and J 3 bases, leaving 11 bases between the germline ends. CDR3 protein: CASSPGPDTEAFF. The CDR3 DNA follows: TGTGCCAGCAGTCCCGGGCCAGACACTGAAGCTTTCTTT.

The gene calls are TRBV20-1 and TRBJ2-7; 7 bases agree with TRBD1. J was trimmed by 2 bases and V by 5 bases; bases with no gene match: 12. Germline CDR1 is DFQATT and CDR2 is SNEGSKA (reference sequence). There are 15 residues in the CDR3. CDR3 in amino acids: CSAHIATGNTYEQYF. CDR3 sequence (DNA): TGCAGTGCTCACATTGCGACAGGGAACACCTACGAGCAGTACTTC.

The rearrangement joins TRBV19 to TRBJ2-1, with TRBD2 matching over 12 bases. The CDR3 is made up of 15 amino acids. CDR1 LNHDA and CDR2 SQIVND come from the germline V gene (reference sequence). Trimming cost V 7 bases and J 8 bases; bases outside gene matches: 9. The CDR3 DNA reads TGTGCCAGTAAGGCTAGCGGGAGGGCCTCGGATGAGCAGTTCTTC. It is translated as CASKASGRASDEQFF.

This clonotype was observed a few times. This CDR3 is CASSRDSSGANVLTF. CDR3 bases: TGTGCCAGCAGTCGGGATTCCTCTGGGGCCAACGTCCTGACTTTC. V is TRBV12-3 or TRBV12-4 and J is TRBJ2-6; D perhaps matches TRBD2 (5 bases). Trimming left V 5 bases short and J 0 bases short, with 8 bases between. This CDR3 has 15 amino acids.

This clonotype was detected only a few times. The chain uses TRBV5-1 and TRBJ2-3, with D perhaps being TRBD1 or TRBD2 (5 bases each). The CDR3 extends over 15 amino acids. Germline V gene data show CDR1 as SGHRS and CDR2 as YFSETQ. V was pared by 7 bases and J by 0 bases, with 15 bases between. The CDR3 sequence: CASSPPGLSTDTQYF. Here the CDR3 DNA reads TGCGCCAGCTCGCCACCGGGGCTCAGCACAGATACGCAGTATTTT. The full variable domain, in which reference TRBV5-1 and TRBJ2-3 provide the parts outside the CDR3, is KAGVTQTPRYLIKTRGQQVTLSCSPISGHRSVSWYQQTPGQGLQFLFEYFSETQRNKGNFPGRFSGRQFSNSRSEMNVSTLELGDSALYLCASSPPGLSTDTQYFGPGTRLTVL.

This clonotype occurred a few times. The chain employs TRBV7-2 and TRBJ2-1; D gene ambiguous. Per the germline V gene, CDR1 is SGHTA and CDR2 is FQGNSA. The V end lost 1 base, the J end lost 10 bases, and 14 bases lay between the germline ends. CDR3 length: 14 amino acids. The CDR3 is CASSLVYSVYEQFF. As DNA, the CDR3 is TGTGCCAGCAGCTTAGTCTACTCTGTGTACGAGCAGTTCTTC.

V usage is TRBV2 and J usage is TRBJ2-7; no definite D call. V dropped 6 bases and J dropped 6 bases, with 18 bases sitting between them. The CDR3 is 14 residues long. Germline V gives CDR1 SNHLY, CDR2 FYNNEI. CDR3 region: CASRETGPTLEQYF. CDR3 DNA: TGTGCCAGCAGGGAGACGGGCCCGACCCTCGAGCAGTACTTC.

The rearrangement joins TRBV12-3 or TRBV12-4 to TRBJ1-1; perhaps TRBD1 as D (5 bases). This CDR3 region has 15 residues. Trimming took 7 bases from V and 2 from J, leaving 17 bases between them. Written as DNA, the CDR3 is TGTGCCAGCATCCACGAGGGGTTACCAAACACTGAAGCTTTCTTT. This codes for CASIHEGLPNTEAFF.

The chain is built from TRBV2 and TRBJ1-2; D gene unclear. Trimming stripped 9 bases from V and 0 bases from J, with 11 bases between. Germline V gives CDR1 SNHLY, CDR2 FYNNEI. The CDR3 is 13 residues long. CDR3 coding DNA: TGTGCCAGGCGGAAGCTGGCTAACTATGGCTACACCTTC. This sequence encodes CARRKLANYGYTF.

The genes are TRBV28 and TRBJ1-4, with 8 positions matching TRBD1. The germline V gene encodes CDR1 MDHEN and CDR2 SYDVKM. Trimming took 3 bases from V and 10 from J; bases not matched to a gene: 7. The CDR3 consists of 14 residues. CDR3 nucleotides: TGTGCCAGCAGTTTTTTAGGACAGGGTGGAAAACTGTTTTTT. Its translation is CASSFLGQGGKLFF.

This clonotype occurred a few times. The CDR3, as DNA: TGCGCCAGCAGCGCCGACTTCTCTGGAAACACCATATATTTT. Translated: CASSADFSGNTIYF. V is TRBV5-1 and J is TRBJ1-3; D not certain. Per germline, CDR1 SGHRS and CDR2 YFSETQ. Deletions cut 4 bases from V and 0 bases from J, with 8 bases between. The CDR3 loop spans 14 amino acids.

This clonotype showed up just once. The genes are TRBV20-1 and TRBJ1-5; no clear D gene. Germline loops: CDR1 DFQATT, CDR2 SNEGSKA (reference sequence). This CDR3 is 13 amino acids long. Trimming left V 3 bases short and J 4 bases short, with 10 bases between. The CDR3 nucleotides read TGCAGTGCTAGTGCGTCAGATAATCAGCCCCAGCATTTT. It codes for CSASASDNQPQHF.

The chain recombines TRBV28 with TRBJ1-4; D is unresolved. Germline loops: CDR1 MDHEN, CDR2 SYDVKM. This CDR3 has 13 amino acids. V gave up 11 bases and J gave up 0 bases, with 10 bases separating them. DNA of the CDR3: TGTGCCTCATTCTCGTCAACTAATGAAAAACTGTTTTTT. Translating gives CASFSSTNEKLFF.

This clonotype turned up a few times. This chain joins TRBV10-2 and TRBJ1-2; D is possibly TRBD1 (6 bases). Germline V gene lookup returns CDR1 WSHSY and CDR2 SAAADI. CDR3 length: 14 residues. Between the trimmed V and J ends, which lost 3 bases and 4 bases, there was a span of 12 bases. CDR3 coding DNA: TGCGCCAGCAGTGATGGACAGAGCGGCTATGGCTACACCTTC. It translates to CASSDGQSGYGYTF.

The chain recombines TRBV24-1 with TRBJ2-5; 7 nucleotides align to TRBD1. This CDR3 region has 16 residues. Germline trimming cut 2 bases from V and 5 bases from J; bases unmatched to any gene: 10. CDR1 KGHDR and CDR2 SFDVKD come from the germline V gene. The chain's CDR3 is CATSDSVLGGGETQYF. The DNA of the CDR3 is TGTGCCACCAGTGATTCAGTACTAGGGGGCGGGGAGACCCAGTACTTC.

The J gene is TRBJ2-1, the V gene TRBV6-2 or TRBV6-3; D might be TRBD1 (6 bases). Germline-derived CDR1 and CDR2 are MNHEY and SVGEGT. Between the trimmed V and J ends, which lost 6 bases and 8 bases, there was a span of 11 bases. The CDR3 contains 12 residues. The CDR3 nucleotides read TGTGCCAGCAGATATGGGGGCGATGAGCAGTTCTTC. This sequence encodes CASRYGGDEQFF.

This chain joins TRBV28 and TRBJ2-3; 8 nucleotides agree with TRBD2. There are 18 residues in the CDR3. The germline V gene has CDR1 MDHEN and CDR2 SYDVKM. The junction had 16 bases not matched to a gene; V was cut back by 7 bases and J by 1 base. CDR3 residues: CASTSFSWSGGRTDTQYF. As DNA, the CDR3 is TGTGCCAGCACCTCTTTTTCTTGGTCGGGGGGGCGCACAGATACGCAGTATTTT.

The chain uses TRBV6-2 or TRBV6-3 and TRBJ2-5, with D perhaps assigned TRBD1 or TRBD2 (5 bases each). V lost 6 bases and J lost 6, with 14 bases in between. CDR3 length: 13 amino acids. Germline CDR1 reads MNHEY; CDR2 reads SVGEGT. The CDR3 nucleotides are TGTGCCAGCAGCTGGGGACCTAGGCAGACCCAGTACTTC. It encodes CASSWGPRQTQYF.

This clonotype was found a few times. This chain uses TRBV12-3 or TRBV12-4 with TRBJ2-2; TRBD1 matches 10 bases. Unmatched junction bases numbered 7, after V lost 6 bases and J lost 6 bases. The CDR3 has 15 amino acids. CDR3 in amino acids: CASRGGQGYPGELFF. The CDR3 DNA sequence: TGTGCCAGCAGGGGGGGACAGGGGTATCCCGGGGAGCTGTTTTTT.

This rearrangement joins TRBV2 to TRBJ1-2; D is ambiguous. The CDR3 length is 12 residues. Between the trimmed V and J ends, which lost 9 bases and 6 bases, there was a span of 14 bases. The V gene's germline CDR1 is SNHLY and CDR2 FYNNEI. The CDR3 nucleotides read TGTGCCAGTAACCAATTGGGTGATGGCTACACCTTC. Translated: CASNQLGDGYTF. The full variable domain, rest sourced from reference TRBV2 and TRBJ1-2, is EPEVTQTPSHQVTQMGQEVILRCVPISNHLYFYWYRQILGQKVEFLVSFYNNEISEKSEIFDDQFSVERPDGSNFTLKIRSTKLEDSAMYFCASNQLGDGYTFGSGTRLTVV.

The chain has TRBV7-6 and TRBJ2-1, with D maybe TRBD1 (7 bases). CDR3 length equals 16 residues. In germline, CDR1 is SGHVS, CDR2 FNYEAQ. Between the trimmed V and J ends, which lost 5 bases and 7 bases, there was a span of 21 bases. The CDR3 loop reads CASSITSAQGGNEQFF. The CDR3 DNA sequence: TGTGCCAGCAGCATTACATCGGCCCAGGGGGGTAATGAGCAGTTCTTC.